The clone carrying this T cell receptor (beta chain) was observed a few times. Its specificity is unknown. This CDR3 spans 13 amino acids. The germline V gene has CDR1 LGHDT and CDR2 YNNKEL (reference sequence). The V end lost 5 bases, the J end lost 6 bases, and 13 bases lay between the germline ends. The second PCR ran 7 to 11 cycles with a sample-barcoded 5' primer and J-beta primers. TCRdb re-derived calls from the 5' RACE reads in MiXCR, one entry per CDR3 protein. Seen here are about 1.1 million distinct CDR3 sequences, roughly two fifths observed once, and the top ten hold about an eighth. This specimen belongs to a study of blood T cells in healthy people across ages. Study at large: Per two T cells, template switching captured roughly one barcoded beta molecule. Notes on the study in general: Per million T cells, TCR beta diversity dropped roughly linearly as age increased.

In each sample, at least 6.5 million PBMCs were isolated. The sequence came from a man between 18 and 29 years old in good health. The chain employs TRBV3-1 and TRBJ1-1; D remains unclear. Sequencing was done on a sample of blood. The CDR3 here is CASSAMVTAEAFF. The CDR3 DNA is TGTGCCAGCAGCGCAATGGTTACTGCTGAAGCTTTCTTT.